The 30 T cell receptor beta chains in this list originate from one sample, sequenced in a study of CD8+ T cells in alopecia areata. RNA extraction and reverse transcription yielded cDNA as sequencing template. Sequenced by immunoSEQ multiplex PCR; TCRdb stores in-frame clones only, minus some. The sample records roughly 200,000 clones, about 53% being singletons. Stated treatment: oral pan-JAK inhibitor, 5-10 mg twice daily. The sequences come from CD8+ T cells sorted from blood, collected at week 24, from a patient treated with tofacitinib. The receptors originated from a human donor with alopecia areata.

The J gene is TRBJ2-7, the V gene TRBV7-2; D not resolved. Germline CDR1 reads SGHTA; CDR2 reads FQGNSA. This CDR3 has 12 residues. Trimming pared 5 bases from V and 3 bases from J, leaving 8 bases between. The CDR3 DNA is TGTGCCAGCAGCGAAGATGGCTACGAGCAGTACTTC. Translating gives CASSEDGYEQYF.

The genes are TRBV27 and TRBJ1-2, with D hard to call. The length of the CDR3 is 17 residues. Trimming shortened V by 5 bases and J by 0 bases, and 19 bases separated the two germline ends. From germline, CDR1 is MNHEY and CDR2 SMNVEV (reference sequence). The CDR3 region is CASSPQDRTEANYGYTF. For the CDR3, the DNA is TGTGCCAGCAGTCCCCAAGATCGGACGGAAGCTAACTATGGCTACACCTTC.

V gene TRBV29-1 combines with J gene TRBJ1-1, with unresolved D. This CDR3 region has 12 residues. Germline CDR1 is SQVTM and CDR2 is ANQGSEA. Trimming stripped 7 bases from V and 0 bases from J, with 9 bases between. The CDR3 DNA reads TGCAGCGCCAAAATATTGAACACTGAAGCTTTCTTT. Protein product: CSAKILNTEAFF.

V gene TRBV7-7 combines with J gene TRBJ2-5; D remains ambiguous. The CDR3 extends over 14 amino acids. The germline gives CDR1 SSHAT, CDR2 FNYEAQ (reference sequence). Trimming removed 5 bases from V and 0 bases from J, with 10 bases in between. CDR3 residues: CASSLTPYQETQYF. CDR3 DNA: TGTGCCAGCAGCCTTACACCGTACCAAGAGACCCAGTACTTC.

The chain joins TRBV19 to TRBJ1-4; D unclear. This CDR3 is 14 amino acids long. The V gene lost 5 bases and the J gene lost 4 bases, with 11 bases spanning the gap. Germline loops: CDR1 LNHDA, CDR2 SQIVND (reference sequence). The CDR3 DNA follows: TGTGCCAGTAGTGAGCGGGCCGTTAATGAAAAACTGTTTTTT. This codes for CASSERAVNEKLFF.

The chain uses TRBV6-6 and TRBJ2-5; perhaps TRBD1 as D (6 bases). Germline assignment: CDR1 MNHNY and CDR2 SVGAGI (reference sequence). V was pared by 3 bases and J by 1 base, with 15 bases between. The length of the CDR3 is 16 residues. CDR3 residues: CASSYNHRVGQETQYF. The DNA for the CDR3 is TGTGCCAGCAGTTATAACCACAGGGTGGGCCAAGAGACCCAGTACTTC.

The chain joins TRBV5-1 to TRBJ2-2; D ambiguous. This CDR3 has 13 residues. With 4 bases removed from V and 6 bases from J, the gap between germline ends came to 10 bases. Germline assignment: CDR1 SGHRS and CDR2 YFSETQ. The CDR3 spells CASSPPASGELFF. CDR3 nucleotide sequence: TGCGCCAGCAGCCCACCGGCTTCCGGGGAGCTGTTTTTT.

CDR3 in amino acids: CASSLEEGTDFSYEQYF. The CDR3 nucleotides are TGCGCCAGCAGCTTGGAAGAGGGGACAGACTTCTCCTACGAGCAGTACTTC. The gene calls are TRBV5-1 and TRBJ2-7, with 7 bases identical to TRBD1. The CDR3 extends over 17 amino acids. V shed 0 bases and J 0 bases; nucleotides not matched to a gene: 9. Germline lookup yields CDR1 SGHRS and CDR2 YFSETQ.

This clone turned up a few times. This rearrangement joins TRBV29-1 to TRBJ2-1; perhaps TRBD1 as D (5 bases). V dropped 7 bases and J dropped 2 bases, with 9 bases sitting between them. The CDR3 sequence is 12 residues long. In germline, CDR1 is SQVTM, CDR2 ANQGSEA. CDR3 sequence (DNA): TGCAGCGGTGAGACAGCCTACAATGAGCAGTTCTTC. It translates to CSGETAYNEQFF.

The rearrangement links TRBV5-6 to TRBJ2-7; the D gene is possibly TRBD1 (7 bases). Germline V gene sequence: CDR1 SGHDT, CDR2 YYEEEE. V gave up 4 bases and J gave up 3 bases, with 14 bases separating them. The CDR3 has 14 amino acids. CDR3 DNA sequence: TGTGCCAGCAGCGACTGGGGGGACAGCTACGAGCAGTACTTC. Protein sequence: CASSDWGDSYEQYF. Looking up the rest from reference TRBV5-6 and TRBJ2-7 gives the full variable domain: DAGVTQSPTHLIKTRGQQVTLRCSPKSGHDTVSWYQQALGQGPQFIFQYYEEEERQRGNFPDRFSGHQFPNYSSELNVNALLLGDSALYLCASSDWGDSYEQYFGPGTRLTVT.

V usage is TRBV27 and J usage is TRBJ2-1, with TRBD2 as a possible D gene (7 bases). The ends were cut back, 8 bases at V and 10 bases at J, with 18 bases in the middle. The CDR3 has 13 residues. CDR1 is MNHEY and CDR2 is SMNVEV in the germline V gene (reference sequence). The CDR3 loop is CASLSRGAGEQFF. In nucleotides, the CDR3 is TGTGCCAGCCTTTCCCGGGGGGCCGGAGAGCAGTTCTTC.

The V gene is TRBV4-3, the J gene TRBJ1-2; 9 bases align to TRBD1. CDR1 is LGHNA and CDR2 is YSLEER in the germline V gene. The CDR3 spans 16 residues. The J segment lost 4 bases and the V segment lost 2 bases, leaving 8 bases of the junction unmatched. This CDR3 is CASSQRRATGGYGYTF. The CDR3 region has the DNA TGCGCCAGCAGCCAAAGAAGGGCGACAGGGGGCTATGGCTACACCTTC.

CDR3 DNA sequence: TGTGCCAGCAACGGCCTCACCACCATTAACTATGGCTACACCTTC. It yields the protein CASNGLTTINYGYTF. This chain uses TRBV2 with TRBJ1-2; D not resolved. Trimming took 7 bases from V and 1 from J, leaving 16 bases between them. The CDR3 runs to 15 residues. Looked up from germline, CDR1 is SNHLY and CDR2 is FYNNEI.

V is TRBV7-6 and J is TRBJ2-7; TRBD1 or TRBD2 may be the D gene (5 bases each). This CDR3 contains 11 residues. Between the trimmed V and J ends, which lost 6 bases and 6 bases, there was a span of 9 bases. Germline CDR1 is SGHVS and CDR2 is FNYEAQ. The CDR3, as DNA: TGTGCCAGCAGTCGGGGCGCCGAGCAGTACTTC. It yields the protein CASSRGAEQYF.

The chain couples TRBV19 to TRBJ2-7, with 9 bases fitting TRBD1. Losses at the gene ends were 5 bases for V and 2 bases for J; bases not matched to a gene: 4. CDR1 is LNHDA, CDR2 SQIVND, per germline (reference sequence). This CDR3 comprises 14 residues. The CDR3 loop reads CASSLDRGAYEQYF. The CDR3, as DNA: TGTGCCAGTAGTCTCGACAGGGGGGCCTACGAGCAGTACTTC.

This clone was observed a handful of times. CDR3 region: CASSPRTSGNTIYF. The CDR3 DNA sequence: TGTGCCAGCAGCCCCCGGACATCTGGAAACACCATATATTTT. This chain links TRBV13 with TRBJ1-3; a weak D match, TRBD1 (5 bases). The V gene lost 5 bases and the J gene lost 1 base, with 9 bases spanning the gap. The CDR3 runs 14 residues. CDR1 is PRHDT, CDR2 FYEKMQ, per germline (reference sequence).

This clone was detected only a few times. Additional DNA sequences in this sample encode the identical CDR3. This chain links TRBV9 with TRBJ2-1, with D maybe TRBD1 (6 bases). The CDR3 contains 14 residues. Trimming removed 2 bases at V and 3 bases at J, with 9 bases between. Germline V CDR1 and CDR2: SGDLS, YYNGEE. The CDR3 DNA reads TGTGCCAGCAGCGTGAGAGGGGGCTACAATGAGCAGTTCTTC. Encoded protein: CASSVRGGYNEQFF. Based on the CDR3 plus reference TRBV9 and TRBJ2-1, the full variable domain is DSGVTQTPKHLITATGQRVTLRCSPRSGDLSVYWYQQSLDQGLQFLIQYYNGEERAKGNILERFSAQQFPDLHSELNLSSLELGDSALYFCASSVRGGYNEQFFGPGTRLTVL.

The chain combines TRBV30 with TRBJ2-3, with a possible D match to TRBD1 (6 bases). The germline V gene has CDR1 GTSNPN and CDR2 SVGIG (reference sequence). This CDR3 region has 14 residues. Trimming shortened V by 3 bases and J by 2 bases, and 12 bases separated the two germline ends. CDR3 nucleotide sequence: TGTGCCTGGAGCCGGGGACACTCCACAGATACGCAGTATTTT. This translates into CAWSRGHSTDTQYF. The variable domain in full, completed from reference TRBV30 and TRBJ2-3, reads SQTIHQWPATLVQPVGSPLSLECTVEGTSNPNLYWYRQAAGRGLQLLFYSVGIGQISSEVPQNLSASRPQDRQFILSSKKLLLSDSGFYLCAWSRGHSTDTQYFGPGTRLTVL.

V is TRBV30 and J is TRBJ2-2; weak D call: TRBD1 (6 bases). With 8 bases removed from V and 1 base from J, the gap between germline ends came to 17 bases. The CDR3 totals 15 residues. Germline values: CDR1 GTSNPN, CDR2 SVGIG (reference sequence). Here the CDR3 reads CARNRQDGNTGELFF. The CDR3 nucleotides read TGTGCCCGGAACCGACAGGATGGGAACACCGGGGAGCTGTTTTTT.

The CDR3 DNA reads TGCGCCAGCAGCCCCAACGTCGGTCGGGGGTATGAGCAGTTCTTC. It codes for CASSPNVGRGYEQFF. V and J are TRBV4-3 and TRBJ2-1; perhaps TRBD2 as D (6 bases). This CDR3 is 15 amino acids long. Germline V gives CDR1 LGHNA, CDR2 YSLEER. V lost 4 bases and J 8 bases, leaving 18 bases between the germline ends.

This clone occurred a few times. An end of the junction does not agree with germline; a read error may underlie this. The CDR3 loop reads CAWRPQTGVSSIF. The CDR3, as DNA: TGTGCCTGGAGGCCTCAGACAGGGGTCAGTTCGATCTTC. The genes are TRBV30 and TRBJ2-1; 8 bases match TRBD1. The germline V gene encodes CDR1 GTSNPN and CDR2 SVGIG (reference sequence). This CDR3 has 13 amino acids.

This clone was observed a few times. The V call is TRBV23-1, the J call TRBJ1-2, with D perhaps matching TRBD1 (5 bases). TRBV23-1 falls under the ORF class, with uncertain function. The CDR3 loop spans 13 amino acids. V was trimmed by 4 bases and J by 8 bases, leaving 14 bases between them. The CDR3 DNA reads as TGCGCCAGCAGTCCCCCAGGTGGGGACGGCTACACCTTC. Amino acid sequence: CASSPPGGDGYTF.

This clone was counted once. V and J are TRBV7-9 and TRBJ1-1, with no clear D. Germline loops: CDR1 SEHNR, CDR2 FQNEAQ (reference sequence). V lost 8 bases, J lost 7 bases, and 14 bases lay in between. The CDR3 spans 12 residues. CDR3 loop: CASRSGRDEAFF. In DNA, the CDR3 is TGTGCCAGCCGATCCGGACGAGATGAAGCTTTCTTT.

This clone turned up a few times. V and J are TRBV27 and TRBJ1-2, with D perhaps TRBD1 (5 bases). Between the trimmed V and J ends, which lost 8 bases and 5 bases, there was a span of 24 bases. Germline V lookup: CDR1 MNHEY, CDR2 SMNVEV (reference sequence). This CDR3 comprises 16 residues. The CDR3, as DNA: TGTGCCAGCCGGACCGCCGGGACGTCGGGAAGGTATGGCTACACCTTC. Protein sequence: CASRTAGTSGRYGYTF.

The chain is built from TRBV19 and TRBJ1-5; D gene ambiguous. This CDR3 is 14 amino acids long. The germline V gene has CDR1 LNHDA and CDR2 SQIVND (reference sequence). V gave up 3 bases and J gave up 7 bases, with 13 bases separating them. CDR3 coding DNA: TGTGCCAGTAGTATTTCGGCCGGCCAGCAGCCCCAGCATTTT. It is translated as CASSISAGQQPQHF.

The rearrangement uses TRBV10-1 and TRBJ2-7; no clear D gene. CDR1 WNHNN and CDR2 SYGVQD come from the germline V gene (reference sequence). CDR3 size: 12 residues. V was cut by 4 bases and J by 3 bases, with 7 bases left in between. CDR3 DNA: TGCGCCAGCAGTGCTAACGGCTACGAGCAGTACTTC. As protein: CASSANGYEQYF.

This clone was observed a handful of times. This rearrangement joins TRBV5-6 to TRBJ2-1; 15 bases match TRBD2. Trimming at V came to 4 bases and at J to 3 bases, leaving 5 bases not matched to a gene. Germline CDR1 reads SGHDT; CDR2 reads YYEEEE. The CDR3 has 17 residues. The CDR3 DNA is TGTGCCAGCAGCGGTGGACTAGCGGGGGGGAACTACAATGAGCAGTTCTTC. It codes for CASSGGLAGGNYNEQFF.

The V and J genes are TRBV9 and TRBJ1-6; D unresolved. The CDR3 spans 15 residues. V was clipped by 4 bases and J by 1 base, with 9 bases between them. Germline assignment: CDR1 SGDLS and CDR2 YYNGEE. The CDR3 sequence is CASSPTGSYNSPLHF. CDR3 in DNA: TGTGCCAGCAGCCCGACGGGGTCCTATAATTCACCCCTCCACTTT.

This chain links TRBV30 with TRBJ2-3, with 12 bases lining up with TRBD2. This CDR3 is 14 amino acids long. The germline gives CDR1 GTSNPN, CDR2 SVGIG (reference sequence). With 2 bases clipped from V and 5 bases from J, the junction kept 2 bases outside the gene matches. CDR3 region: CAWSWTSGKDTQYF. CDR3 DNA: TGTGCCTGGAGTTGGACTAGCGGGAAAGATACGCAGTATTTT.

V and J are TRBV6-5 and TRBJ1-1; D uncertain. Germline CDR1 MNHEY, CDR2 SVGAGI. Trimming pared 0 bases from V and 0 bases from J, leaving 8 bases between. The CDR3 runs to 15 residues. CDR3 sequence reads: CASSYSRRVNTEAFF. The DNA of the CDR3 is TGTGCCAGCAGTTACTCGAGGAGGGTGAACACTGAAGCTTTCTTT.